Listed below are T cell receptor beta chains from one sample, sequenced in a study of control samples from healthy donors and cancer patients. TCRdb keeps only in-frame clones here, not all; method: immunoSEQ multiplex PCR. The sample lists tens of thousands of clones; about 95% were seen once. Sequenced material: blood. Receptors were obtained from a man aged 25-40 years in good health. The CDR3 runs from the conserved cysteine through the conserved F or W. Each record gives: clone size, V gene, J gene, D gene, CDR3 DNA, CDR3 protein. The D gene is left open where the match is weak. Clone size is not always given. Where it is, it says once, few, many or a class for expanded clones.

clone_size: NA; v_call: TRBV30; j_call: TRBJ2-7; d_call: NA; cdr3_nt: TGTGCCTGCATGGGGGCTTACGAGCAGTACTTC; cdr3_aa: CACMGAYEQYF
clone_size: NA; v_call: TRBV3-1/TRBV3-2; j_call: TRBJ1-2; d_call: NA; cdr3_nt: TGTGCCAGCAGCCAAGGTATACTCTATGGCTACACCTTC; cdr3_aa: CASSQGILYGYTF
clone_size: NA; v_call: TRBV4-3; j_call: TRBJ2-7; d_call: TRBD1; cdr3_nt: TGCGCCAGCTCTCCGGGACAGGGGATCTTATACGAGCAGTACTTC; cdr3_aa: CASSPGQGILYEQYF
clone_size: NA; v_call: TRBV19; j_call: TRBJ2-7; d_call: TRBD1; cdr3_nt: TGTGCCAGTAGTGCCCGTCGGGACAGTCCCTCCTACGAGCAGTACTTC; cdr3_aa: CASSARRDSPSYEQYF
clone_size: NA; v_call: TRBV29-1; j_call: TRBJ1-2; d_call: NA; cdr3_nt: TGCAGCGTCCAGGGACGGTTCTATGGCTACACCTTC; cdr3_aa: CSVQGRFYGYTF
clone_size: NA; v_call: TRBV24-1; j_call: TRBJ1-2; d_call: TRBD1; cdr3_nt: TGTGCCACCAGTGACCTACGGACAGGGAACGGCTACACCTTC; cdr3_aa: CATSDLRTGNGYTF
clone_size: NA; v_call: TRBV30; j_call: TRBJ2-1; d_call: NA; cdr3_nt: TGTGCCTGGAGCCGGGCCGCCGCCTACAATGAGCAGTTCTTC; cdr3_aa: CAWSRAAAYNEQFF
clone_size: NA; v_call: TRBV29-1; j_call: TRBJ1-2; d_call: TRBD1; cdr3_nt: TGCAGCGTTGACCGCCGGGACAGGGGGAACTATGGCTACACCTTC; cdr3_aa: CSVDRRDRGNYGYTF
clone_size: NA; v_call: TRBV15; j_call: TRBJ1-6; d_call: NA; cdr3_nt: TGTGCCACCAGCGCCTCACGTAATTCACCCCTCCACTTT; cdr3_aa: CATSASRNSPLHF
clone_size: NA; v_call: TRBV19; j_call: TRBJ2-1; d_call: NA; cdr3_nt: TGTGCCAGTAGTAATTCGGTGATCAATGAGCAGTTCTTC; cdr3_aa: CASSNSVINEQFF
clone_size: NA; v_call: TRBV10-3; j_call: TRBJ1-2; d_call: NA; cdr3_nt: TGTGCCACCCAAAGGCCCCCGGGGGGTGGCTACACCTTC; cdr3_aa: CATQRPPGGGYTF
clone_size: NA; v_call: TRBV10-3; j_call: TRBJ1-1; d_call: NA; cdr3_nt: TGTGCCATCAGTGAAGGCCGGAACACTGAAGCTTTCTTT; cdr3_aa: CAISEGRNTEAFF
clone_size: NA; v_call: TRBV19; j_call: TRBJ1-2; d_call: NA; cdr3_nt: TGTGCCAGTAGTATAGTGGCGGGGGACGGCTACACCTTC; cdr3_aa: CASSIVAGDGYTF
clone_size: once; v_call: TRBV4-3; j_call: TRBJ1-1; d_call: NA; cdr3_nt: TGCGCCAGCAGCCAGAGGGTTGGGACTGAAGCTTTCTTT; cdr3_aa: CASSQRVGTEAFF
clone_size: NA; v_call: TRBV3-1/TRBV3-2; j_call: TRBJ1-2; d_call: NA; cdr3_nt: TGTGCCAGCAGCCAAGTAGAGAACTATGGCTACACCTTC; cdr3_aa: CASSQVENYGYTF
clone_size: NA; v_call: TRBV24-1; j_call: TRBJ1-2; d_call: NA; cdr3_nt: TGTGCCACCAGTGATAACAGCTTCGGAATCTATGGCTACACCTTC; cdr3_aa: CATSDNSFGIYGYTF
clone_size: once; v_call: TRBV15; j_call: TRBJ1-2; d_call: NA; cdr3_nt: TGTGCCACCAGCAGAGAGACAGACCATGGCTACACCTTC; cdr3_aa: CATSRETDHGYTF
clone_size: NA; v_call: TRBV7-6; j_call: TRBJ2-3; d_call: TRBD2; cdr3_nt: TGTGCCAGCAGCCCCCGGACTAGCGGGAGTTTGACAGATACGCAGTATTTT; cdr3_aa: CASSPRTSGSLTDTQYF
clone_size: NA; v_call: TRBV15; j_call: TRBJ1-6; d_call: NA; cdr3_nt: TGTGCCACCGTCTCGGTTCGACGGCTCGTCTCACCCCTCCACTTT; cdr3_aa: CATVSVRRLVSPLHF
clone_size: NA; v_call: TRBV27; j_call: TRBJ2-3; d_call: NA; cdr3_nt: TGTGCCAGCAGTTCCATCCTCACAGATACGCAGTATTTT; cdr3_aa: CASSSILTDTQYF
clone_size: NA; v_call: TRBV7-2; j_call: TRBJ1-2; d_call: TRBD1; cdr3_nt: TGTGCCAGCAGCTTAGTGGCAGGGGGCGTGGGCGGCTACACCTTC; cdr3_aa: CASSLVAGGVGGYTF
clone_size: NA; v_call: TRBV29-1; j_call: TRBJ1-2; d_call: NA; cdr3_nt: TGCAGCGTGGAGGGTGGCTACACCTTC; cdr3_aa: CSVEGGYTF
clone_size: NA; v_call: TRBV10-2; j_call: TRBJ1-1; d_call: NA; cdr3_nt: TGCGCCAGCAGTGAGGGGTCTCGGCAAACCCTGAAAGCTTTCTTT; cdr3_aa: CASSEGSRQTLKAFF
clone_size: once; v_call: TRBV27; j_call: TRBJ1-1; d_call: NA; cdr3_nt: TGTGCCAGCAGTTTATTCGATCCGAAATTGTCCGTCTTT; cdr3_aa: CASSLFDPKLSVF
clone_size: NA; v_call: TRBV7-7; j_call: TRBJ2-1; d_call: NA; cdr3_nt: TGTGCTAGCAGCTTAGAACGGGTATTCTCCTACAATGAGCAGTTCTTC; cdr3_aa: CASSLERVFSYNEQFF
clone_size: NA; v_call: TRBV5-1; j_call: TRBJ1-3; d_call: NA; cdr3_nt: TGCGCCAGCAGCTTGGACAGATCTGGAAACACCATATATTTT; cdr3_aa: CASSLDRSGNTIYF
clone_size: NA; v_call: TRBV30; j_call: TRBJ2-2; d_call: NA; cdr3_nt: TGTGCCTGGAGTAGGTCGGGAACGAACACCGGGGAGCTGTTTTTT; cdr3_aa: CAWSRSGTNTGELFF
clone_size: NA; v_call: TRBV5-1; j_call: TRBJ1-2; d_call: NA; cdr3_nt: TGCGCCAGCAGCTCCCCGGGTGGCTACACCTTC; cdr3_aa: CASSSPGGYTF
clone_size: once; v_call: TRBV19; j_call: TRBJ1-5; d_call: TRBD1; cdr3_nt: TGTGCCAGTAGTGGGACAGGGGGAATGAACCAGCCCCAGCATTTT; cdr3_aa: CASSGTGGMNQPQHF
clone_size: NA; v_call: TRBV19; j_call: TRBJ2-7; d_call: NA; cdr3_nt: TGTGCCAGTAGTATTGGGGGGATTTCCTACGAGCAGTACTTC; cdr3_aa: CASSIGGISYEQYF
clone_size: NA; v_call: TRBV10-2; j_call: TRBJ2-3; d_call: NA; cdr3_nt: TGCGCCAGCAGTGACAGTCAGGCCCTCACAGATACGCAGTATTTT; cdr3_aa: CASSDSQALTDTQYF
clone_size: NA; v_call: TRBV3-1/TRBV3-2; j_call: TRBJ2-7; d_call: NA; cdr3_nt: TGTGCCAGCAGCCAAGCCGGTATTTACGAGCAGTACTTC; cdr3_aa: CASSQAGIYEQYF
clone_size: NA; v_call: TRBV7-9; j_call: TRBJ1-6; d_call: NA; cdr3_nt: TGTGCCAGCGACGGGGGATTCTCCTATAATTCACCCCTCCACTTT; cdr3_aa: CASDGGFSYNSPLHF
clone_size: NA; v_call: TRBV6-5; j_call: TRBJ1-2; d_call: NA; cdr3_nt: TGTGCCAGCAGCGACAGTTCAGCTAACTATGGCTACACCTTC; cdr3_aa: CASSDSSANYGYTF
clone_size: NA; v_call: TRBV9; j_call: TRBJ1-1; d_call: TRBD1; cdr3_nt: TGTGCCAGCAGGCCCGACAGGGTGGGAAACACTGAAGCTTTCTTT; cdr3_aa: CASRPDRVGNTEAFF
clone_size: NA; v_call: TRBV5-6; j_call: TRBJ2-7; d_call: NA; cdr3_nt: TGTGCCACCACTAACGCGGGGGCCCCTTATCAAGAGCAGTACTTC; cdr3_aa: CATTNAGAPYQEQYF
clone_size: NA; v_call: TRBV7-8; j_call: TRBJ1-5; d_call: NA; cdr3_nt: TGTCCCCGCCGCGCCGGGGGGGGCTCGGGGAGGCAGCCCCAGCATTTT; cdr3_aa: CPRRAGGGSGRQPQHF
clone_size: NA; v_call: TRBV3-1/TRBV3-2; j_call: TRBJ2-3; d_call: TRBD2; cdr3_nt: TGTGCCAGCAGCCCGGGACTAGAAACAGATACGCAGTATTTT; cdr3_aa: CASSPGLETDTQYF
clone_size: NA; v_call: TRBV7-9; j_call: TRBJ1-1; d_call: NA; cdr3_nt: TGTGCCAGCAGCAAAGATCCGGGCACTGAAGCTTTCTTT; cdr3_aa: CASSKDPGTEAFF
clone_size: NA; v_call: TRBV7-9; j_call: TRBJ1-1; d_call: NA; cdr3_nt: TGTGCCAGCAGCCCCGGTCGGAACACTGAAGCTTTCTTT; cdr3_aa: CASSPGRNTEAFF